This T cell receptor (beta chain) was retrieved from a study of regulatory T cells in long-lasting Graves disease. The sample's time point: persistent/refractory GD, antithyroid drugs over 5 years with positive TRAb. The TCR library was made from RNA that had been extracted from PBMCs in TRIzol. V was cut by 2 bases and J by 8 bases, with 18 bases left in between. CDR1 is MNHEY, CDR2 SMNVEV, per germline (reference sequence). The CDR3 length is 15 residues. This clonotype was found many times. TCR beta libraries were built with iRepertoire HTBI primers and Arm-PCR of CDR3 regions. TCRdb re-called the multiplex PCR reads with MiXCR, one entry per CDR3 protein. The data contain 650,000 to 700,000 distinct CDR3 sequences, 30% of them seen just once; the ten biggest clones take up around 42%.

Sequences were derived from peripheral blood mononuclear cells (PBMCs), sampled when the disease was refractory, from a patient treated with antithyroid drugs. The clonotype originates from a female donor with Graves disease. The chain uses TRBV27 and TRBJ1-2; D is perhaps TRBD1 (5 bases). The CDR3 DNA sequence: TGTGCCAGCAGTTTAGCCTCGGGGCTTTCAGACGGCTACACCTTC. The encoded protein is CASSLASGLSDGYTF.